The clone carrying this TCR beta chain was seen more than once but under ten times. Its antigen is as yet unknown. In germline, CDR1 is DFQATT, CDR2 SNEGSKA (reference sequence). CDR3 size: 14 residues. Trimming removed 3 bases from V and 2 bases from J, with 13 bases in between. The data were obtained in a study of CD8 T cells in ankylosing spondylitis. Regarding the study as a whole: Within matched ankylosing spondylitis synovial fluid, disease-linked clones were reportedly significantly enriched. Fewer than ten highly homologous variants made up a TCR beta motif that seemed to typify ankylosing spondylitis blood.

TCRdb called the 5' RACE reads again in MiXCR, with one record for every CDR3 protein. Among hundreds of thousands of distinct CDR3 sequences listed, roughly 10% were seen once. The TCR sequence derives from a male donor with ankylosing spondylitis. Sequencing was done on a sample of blood, either unsorted or a sorted T cell fraction (not recorded which). V and J are TRBV20-1 and TRBJ2-5; D uncertain. DNA of the CDR3: TGCAGTGCTAGGGTTCCGGGCTTACAAGAGACCCAGTACTTC. This gives the protein CSARVPGLQETQYF.